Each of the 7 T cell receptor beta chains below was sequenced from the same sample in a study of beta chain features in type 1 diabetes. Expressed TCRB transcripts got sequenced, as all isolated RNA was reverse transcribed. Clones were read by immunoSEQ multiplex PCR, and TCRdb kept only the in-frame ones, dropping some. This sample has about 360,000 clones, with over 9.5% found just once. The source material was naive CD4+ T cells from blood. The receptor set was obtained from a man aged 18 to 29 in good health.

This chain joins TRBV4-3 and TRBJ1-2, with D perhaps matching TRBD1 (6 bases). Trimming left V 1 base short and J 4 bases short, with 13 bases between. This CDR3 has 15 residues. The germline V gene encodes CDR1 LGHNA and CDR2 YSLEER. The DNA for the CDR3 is TGCGCCAGCAGCCAAGGGGGGCCTCCGGGCTATGGCTACACCTTC. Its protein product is CASSQGGPPGYGYTF.

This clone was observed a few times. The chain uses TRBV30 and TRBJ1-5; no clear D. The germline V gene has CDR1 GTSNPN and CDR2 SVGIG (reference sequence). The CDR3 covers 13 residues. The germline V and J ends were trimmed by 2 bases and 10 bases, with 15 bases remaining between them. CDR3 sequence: CAWSTTGLGPQHF. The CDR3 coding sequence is TGTGCCTGGAGTACGACCGGGTTAGGACCCCAGCATTTT.

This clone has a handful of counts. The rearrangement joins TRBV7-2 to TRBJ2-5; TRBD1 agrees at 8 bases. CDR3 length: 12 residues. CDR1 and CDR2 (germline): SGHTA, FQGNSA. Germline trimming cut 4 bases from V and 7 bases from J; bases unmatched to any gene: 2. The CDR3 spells CASSSDRGTQYF. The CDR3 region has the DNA TGTGCCAGCAGCTCCGACAGGGGGACCCAGTACTTC.

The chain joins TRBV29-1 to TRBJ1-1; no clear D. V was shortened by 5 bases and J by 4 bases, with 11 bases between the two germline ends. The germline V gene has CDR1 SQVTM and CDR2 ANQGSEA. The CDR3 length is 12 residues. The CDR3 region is CSVNQVFTEAFF. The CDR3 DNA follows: TGCAGCGTTAATCAGGTTTTCACTGAAGCTTTCTTT.

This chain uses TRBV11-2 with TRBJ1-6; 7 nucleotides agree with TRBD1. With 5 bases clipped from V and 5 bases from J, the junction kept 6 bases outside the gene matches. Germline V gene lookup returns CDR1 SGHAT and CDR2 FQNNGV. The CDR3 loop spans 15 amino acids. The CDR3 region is CASSTRTGNNSPLHF. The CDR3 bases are TGTGCCAGCAGCACCCGGACAGGCAATAATTCACCCCTCCACTTT.

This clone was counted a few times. The CDR3 loop reads CASSYGTAGTEAFF. Here the CDR3 DNA reads TGCGCCAGCAGCTATGGGACAGCCGGCACTGAAGCTTTCTTT. The rearrangement uses TRBV5-1 and TRBJ1-1; 7 bases line up with TRBD1. This CDR3 comprises 14 residues. Unmatched junction bases numbered 6, after V lost 3 bases and J lost 4 bases. Germline assignment: CDR1 SGHRS and CDR2 YFSETQ.

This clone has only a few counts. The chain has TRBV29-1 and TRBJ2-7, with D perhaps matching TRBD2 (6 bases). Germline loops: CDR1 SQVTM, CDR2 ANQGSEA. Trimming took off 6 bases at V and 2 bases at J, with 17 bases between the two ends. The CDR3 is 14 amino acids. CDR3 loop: CSVTPRGKPYEQYF. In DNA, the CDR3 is TGCAGCGTCACTCCTCGGGGGAAGCCCTACGAGCAGTACTTC.